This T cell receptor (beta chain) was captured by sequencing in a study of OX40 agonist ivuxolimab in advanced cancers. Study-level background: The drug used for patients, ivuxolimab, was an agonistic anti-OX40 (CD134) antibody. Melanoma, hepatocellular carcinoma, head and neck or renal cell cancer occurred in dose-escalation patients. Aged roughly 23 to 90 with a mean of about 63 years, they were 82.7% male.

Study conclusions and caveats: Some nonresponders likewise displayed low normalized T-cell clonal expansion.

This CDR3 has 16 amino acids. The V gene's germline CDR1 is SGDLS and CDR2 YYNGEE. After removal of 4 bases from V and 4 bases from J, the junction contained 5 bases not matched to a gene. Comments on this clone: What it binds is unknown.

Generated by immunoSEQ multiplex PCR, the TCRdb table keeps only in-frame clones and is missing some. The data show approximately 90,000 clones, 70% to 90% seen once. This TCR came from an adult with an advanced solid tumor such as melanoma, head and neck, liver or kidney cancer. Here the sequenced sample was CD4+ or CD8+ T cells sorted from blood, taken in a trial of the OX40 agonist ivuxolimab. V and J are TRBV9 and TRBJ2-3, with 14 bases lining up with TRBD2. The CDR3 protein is CASSPGTSGSPDTQYF. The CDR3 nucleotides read TGTGCCAGCAGCCCCGGGACTAGCGGGAGTCCAGATACGCAGTATTTT.